This T cell receptor (beta chain) was identified during a study of early T cells in non-severe SARS-CoV-2 infection. Study details: It was bulk RNA from unsorted whole blood that was sequenced, and the chains were unpaired.

Germline V gene lookup returns CDR1 LGHDT and CDR2 YNNKEL (reference sequence). The CDR3 spans 14 residues. The V and J ends lost 4 bases and 8 bases, in that order; junction bases with no gene match: 3. Molecules of cDNA were individually given unique molecular identifiers that were attached to them. From the 5' RACE reads, TCRdb called clonotypes with MiXCR, one entry per CDR3 protein. Of 25,000 to 35,000 distinct CDR3 sequences in the sample, about 6.1% were seen once. This clonotype was counted many times. The sequence came from an adult who was a healthcare worker with PCR-confirmed SARS-CoV-2 infection or an uninfected control (not recorded which). Sequenced sample: whole blood. The rearrangement links TRBV3-1 to TRBJ1-6; 9 bases are shared with TRBD1. The CDR3 DNA follows: TGTGCCAGCAGCCTGACAGGGGGTGATTCACCCCTCCACTTT. It encodes CASSLTGGDSPLHF. The entire variable domain, with the rest obtained from reference TRBV3-1 and TRBJ1-6, is as follows: DTAVSQTPKYLVTQMGNDKSIKCEQNLGHDTMYWYKQDSKKFLKIMFSYNNKELIINETVPNRFSPKSPDKAHLNLHINSLELGDSAVYFCASSLTGGDSPLHFGNGTRLTVT.